These T cell receptor beta chains were read from a single sample in a study of cytomegalovirus exposure and HLA in healthy donors. Generated by immunoSEQ multiplex PCR, the TCRdb table keeps only in-frame clones and is missing some. Among around 110,000 clones listed, roughly 87% were seen once. Sequenced input: PBMCs. These receptors originate from a man aged 25 to 40 in good health and CMV-seropositive. Both conserved end residues are part of each CDR3. D genes are given only for firm matches.

>TRBJ2-7|TRBV6-6|TRBD2
CASSTLAGSTYEQYF
>TRBJ2-7|TRBV19|-
CASSIPGLPLYEQYF
>TRBJ1-3|TRBV5-4|-
CASSLGPSSGNTIYF
>TRBJ2-2|TRBV29-1|TRBD2
CSVSGLAGALNTGELFF
>TRBJ2-3|TRBV7-2|-
CASSPETDTQYF
>TRBJ2-4|TRBV7-9|-
CASSALDRENSQYF
>TRBJ1-2|TRBV7-8|-
CASSLAGQGAFRNGYTF
>TRBJ2-1|TRBV28|TRBD1
CASTPGTGWGNNEQFF
>TRBJ2-7|TRBV27|TRBD1
CASSSPHDRGSYEQYF
>TRBJ2-3|TRBV7-3|TRBD2
CASSLKAGGATDTQYF
>TRBJ2-3|TRBV27|TRBD1
CASSFPRTGGPDTQYF
>TRBJ1-4|TRBV6-5|TRBD1
CASSYSGRGRNEKLFF
>TRBJ1-3|TRBV6-1|TRBD1
CASSESGGLNTIYF
>TRBJ1-1|TRBV19|TRBD1
CASSDQGGTEAFF
>TRBJ1-1|TRBV10-3|TRBD1
CAIRTLTGLTEAFF
>TRBJ2-7|TRBV5-6|-
CASSSTPGAYEQYF
>TRBJ2-1|TRBV7-9|-
CSSSLDLSFLGNEQFF
>TRBJ1-2|TRBV30|TRBD1
CAWSAGQNYGYTF
>TRBJ2-1|TRBV5-4|TRBD1
CASSLVGGQGKGEQFF
>TRBJ1-6|TRBV5-1|-
CASSLQQGVGSPLHF
>TRBJ2-6|TRBV29-1|-
CSVVDREAGANVLTF
>TRBJ2-5|TRBV2|TRBD2
CASRESGGAPQETQYF
>TRBJ1-2|TRBV2|-
CASSPMDYGYTF
>TRBJ1-2|TRBV19|-
CASLTGLDYGYTF
>TRBJ1-5|TRBV27|-
CASSPFSSNQPQHF
>TRBJ2-7|TRBV29-1|TRBD2
CSVRLAGAYEQYF
>TRBJ2-2|TRBV25-1|-
CASSATGGQKNTGELFF